The clone carrying this TCR beta chain was counted between two and nine times. Antigen specificity is unknown. What was sequenced were expressed TCRB transcripts, since all of the isolated RNA had been reverse transcribed. The data were produced by immunoSEQ multiplex PCR, yet TCRdb's version contains in-frame clones alone and is incomplete. The table has around 240,000 clones, more than 15% seen once. V was cut by 4 bases and J by 1 base, with 11 bases left in between. The CDR3 is 15 amino acids. Per germline, CDR1 SGHTA and CDR2 FQGNSA. This sample was taken from a study of beta chain features in type 1 diabetes. Overall study: Age, gender and cell yields were similar between patients and healthy donors.

Broader study findings: Type 1 diabetes patients showed fewer insertions and more deletions at VDJ junctions. In every one of the four CD4+ subsets, TCRB CDR3s were moderately but significantly shorter in Type 1 diabetes patients.

The receptor was derived from a man younger than 40 with type 1 diabetes. The V gene is TRBV7-2, the J gene TRBJ1-5, with a tentative D call TRBD1 (5 bases). The sequenced material came from naive CD4+ T cells from blood. CDR3: CASSSIRDSNQPQHF. The CDR3 coding sequence is TGTGCCAGCAGCTCGATCCGGGACAGCAATCAGCCCCAGCATTTT.